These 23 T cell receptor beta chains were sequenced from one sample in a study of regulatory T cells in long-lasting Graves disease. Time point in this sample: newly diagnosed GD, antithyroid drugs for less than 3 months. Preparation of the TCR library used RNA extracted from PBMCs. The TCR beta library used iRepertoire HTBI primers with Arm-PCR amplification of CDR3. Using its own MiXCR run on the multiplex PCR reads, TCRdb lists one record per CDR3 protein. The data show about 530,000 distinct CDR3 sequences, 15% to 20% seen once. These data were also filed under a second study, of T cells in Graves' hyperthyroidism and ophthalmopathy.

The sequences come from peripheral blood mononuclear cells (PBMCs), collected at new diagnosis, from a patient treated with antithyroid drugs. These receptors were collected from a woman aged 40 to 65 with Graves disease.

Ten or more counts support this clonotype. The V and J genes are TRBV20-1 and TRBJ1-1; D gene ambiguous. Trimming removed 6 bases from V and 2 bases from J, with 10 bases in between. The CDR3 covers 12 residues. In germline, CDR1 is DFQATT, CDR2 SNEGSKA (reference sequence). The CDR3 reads CSALTVNTEAFF. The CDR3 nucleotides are TGCAGTGCCTTGACCGTCAACACTGAAGCTTTCTTT.

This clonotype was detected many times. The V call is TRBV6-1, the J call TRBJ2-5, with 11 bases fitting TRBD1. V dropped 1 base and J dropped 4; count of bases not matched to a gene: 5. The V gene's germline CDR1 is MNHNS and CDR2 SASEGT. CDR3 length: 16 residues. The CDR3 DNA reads TGTGCCAGCAGTGAAGGTGTGGGACAGGGGGTAGAGACCCAGTACTTC. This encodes CASSEGVGQGVETQYF.

The CDR3 region is CASSFGENPYEQYF. The CDR3 DNA sequence: TGTGCCAGCAGCTTCGGGGAAAACCCCTACGAGCAGTACTTC. The chain couples TRBV7-9 to TRBJ2-7; tentatively, D is TRBD2 (5 bases). CDR1 SEHNR and CDR2 FQNEAQ come from the germline V gene (reference sequence). The CDR3 is 14 amino acids. Trimming shortened V by 3 bases and J by 2 bases, and 11 bases separated the two germline ends.

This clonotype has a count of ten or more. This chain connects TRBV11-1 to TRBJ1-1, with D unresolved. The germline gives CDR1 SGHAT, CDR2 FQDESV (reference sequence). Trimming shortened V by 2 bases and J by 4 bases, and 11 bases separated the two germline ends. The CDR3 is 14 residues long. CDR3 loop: CASSLSGGPTEAFF. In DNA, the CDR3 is TGTGCCAGCAGCTTATCAGGCGGCCCCACTGAAGCTTTCTTT.

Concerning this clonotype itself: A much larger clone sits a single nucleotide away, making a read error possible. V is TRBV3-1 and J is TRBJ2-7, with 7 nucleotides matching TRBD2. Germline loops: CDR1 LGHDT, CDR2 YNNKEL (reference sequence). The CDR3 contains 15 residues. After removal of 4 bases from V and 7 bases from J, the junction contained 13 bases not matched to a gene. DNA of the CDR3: TGTGCCAGCAGCCCTCGGGAGGCCCCATACAATGAGCAGTACTTC. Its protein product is CASSPREAPYNEQYF.

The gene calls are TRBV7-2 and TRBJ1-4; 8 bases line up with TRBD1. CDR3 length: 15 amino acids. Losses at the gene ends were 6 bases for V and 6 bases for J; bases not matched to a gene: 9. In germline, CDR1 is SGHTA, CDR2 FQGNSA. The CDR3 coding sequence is TGTGCCAGCAGGCGACAGGGGTGGTTCGATGAAAAACTGTTTTTT. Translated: CASRRQGWFDEKLFF.

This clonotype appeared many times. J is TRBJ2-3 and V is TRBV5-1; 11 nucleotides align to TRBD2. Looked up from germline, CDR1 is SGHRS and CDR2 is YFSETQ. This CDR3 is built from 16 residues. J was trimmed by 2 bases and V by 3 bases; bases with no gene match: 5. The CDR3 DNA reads TGCGCCAGCAGCTCCGGACTAGCGGGTCCCACAGATACGCAGTATTTT. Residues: CASSSGLAGPTDTQYF.

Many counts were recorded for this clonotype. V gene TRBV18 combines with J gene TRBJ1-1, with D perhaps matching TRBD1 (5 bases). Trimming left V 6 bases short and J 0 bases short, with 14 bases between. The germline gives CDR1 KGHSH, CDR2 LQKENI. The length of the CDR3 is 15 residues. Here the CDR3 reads CASSPSTALNTEAFF. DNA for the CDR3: TGTGCCAGCTCGCCCTCGACAGCCTTGAACACTGAAGCTTTCTTT.

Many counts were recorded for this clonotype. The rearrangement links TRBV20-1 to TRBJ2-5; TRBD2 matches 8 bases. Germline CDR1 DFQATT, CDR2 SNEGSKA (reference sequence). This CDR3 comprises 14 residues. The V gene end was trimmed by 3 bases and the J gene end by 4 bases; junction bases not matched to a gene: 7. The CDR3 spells CSARDSGALETQYF. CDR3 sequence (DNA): TGCAGTGCTAGGGATAGCGGGGCCCTAGAGACCCAGTACTTC.

CDR3 bases: TGTGCCAGCAGTGCGTCCAGCTCGAGCACCGGGGAGCTGTTTTTT. Amino acid sequence: CASSASSSSTGELFF. The V call is TRBV2, the J call TRBJ2-2; D unclear. The germline V gene has CDR1 SNHLY and CDR2 FYNNEI. V dropped 4 bases and J dropped 4 bases, with 13 bases sitting between them. The CDR3 length is 15 residues.

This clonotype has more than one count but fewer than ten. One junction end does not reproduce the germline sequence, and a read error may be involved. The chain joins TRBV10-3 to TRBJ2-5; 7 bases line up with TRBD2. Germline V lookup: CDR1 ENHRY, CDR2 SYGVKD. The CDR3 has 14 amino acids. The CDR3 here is CAIRQTASGETQHF. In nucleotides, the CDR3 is TGTGCCATCAGGCAGACAGCAAGCGGGGAGACCCAGCACTTC.

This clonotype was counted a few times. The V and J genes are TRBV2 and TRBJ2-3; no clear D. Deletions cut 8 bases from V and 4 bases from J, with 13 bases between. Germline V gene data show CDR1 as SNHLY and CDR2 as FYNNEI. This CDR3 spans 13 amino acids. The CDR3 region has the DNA TGTGCCAGCTTTTCTCCTCCCCCAGATACGCAGTATTTT. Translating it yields CASFSPPPDTQYF. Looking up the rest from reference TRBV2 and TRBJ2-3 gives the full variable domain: EPEVTQTPSHQVTQMGQEVILRCVPISNHLYFYWYRQILGQKVEFLVSFYNNEISEKSEIFDDQFSVERPDGSNFTLKIRSTKLEDSAMYFCASFSPPPDTQYFGPGTRLTVL.

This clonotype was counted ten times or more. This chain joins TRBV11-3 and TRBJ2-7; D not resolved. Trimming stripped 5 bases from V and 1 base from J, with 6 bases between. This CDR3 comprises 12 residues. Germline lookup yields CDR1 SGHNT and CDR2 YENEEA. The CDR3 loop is CASSPRSYEQYF. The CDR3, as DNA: TGTGCCAGCAGCCCCAGATCCTACGAGCAGTACTTC.

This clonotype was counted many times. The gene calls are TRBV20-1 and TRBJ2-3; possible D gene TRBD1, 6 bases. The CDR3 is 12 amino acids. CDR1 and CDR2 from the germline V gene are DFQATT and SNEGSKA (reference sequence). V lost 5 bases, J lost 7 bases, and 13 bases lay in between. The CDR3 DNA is TGCAGTGCTCCAGGGGTAGGGAATACGCAGTATTTT. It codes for CSAPGVGNTQYF.

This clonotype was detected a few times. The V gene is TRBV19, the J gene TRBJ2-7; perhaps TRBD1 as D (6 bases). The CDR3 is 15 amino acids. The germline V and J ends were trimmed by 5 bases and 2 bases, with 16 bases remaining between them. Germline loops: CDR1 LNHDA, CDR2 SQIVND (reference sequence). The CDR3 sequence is CASSPGAGDTYEQYF. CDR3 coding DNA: TGTGCCAGTAGTCCAGGGGCAGGGGACACCTACGAGCAGTACTTC.

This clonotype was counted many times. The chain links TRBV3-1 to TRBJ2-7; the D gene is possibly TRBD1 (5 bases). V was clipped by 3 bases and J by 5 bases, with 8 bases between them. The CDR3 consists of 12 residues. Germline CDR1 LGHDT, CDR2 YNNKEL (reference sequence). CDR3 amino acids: CASSHQGHEQYF. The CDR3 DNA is TGTGCCAGCAGCCACCAGGGTCACGAGCAGTACTTC.

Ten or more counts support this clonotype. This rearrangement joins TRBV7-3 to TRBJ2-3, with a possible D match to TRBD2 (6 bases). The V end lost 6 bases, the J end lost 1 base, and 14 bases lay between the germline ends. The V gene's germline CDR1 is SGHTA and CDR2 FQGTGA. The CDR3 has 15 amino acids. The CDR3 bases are TGTGCCAGCAGTCCACTAGCTAGTGGCACAGATACGCAGTATTTT. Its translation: CASSPLASGTDTQYF.

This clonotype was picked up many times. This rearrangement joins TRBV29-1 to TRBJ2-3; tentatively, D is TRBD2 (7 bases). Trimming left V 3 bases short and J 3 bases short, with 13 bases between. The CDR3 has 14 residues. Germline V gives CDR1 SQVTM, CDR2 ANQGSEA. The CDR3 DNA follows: TGCAGCGTTGAGGGGGGGGCCTCAACAGATACGCAGTATTTT. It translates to CSVEGGASTDTQYF.

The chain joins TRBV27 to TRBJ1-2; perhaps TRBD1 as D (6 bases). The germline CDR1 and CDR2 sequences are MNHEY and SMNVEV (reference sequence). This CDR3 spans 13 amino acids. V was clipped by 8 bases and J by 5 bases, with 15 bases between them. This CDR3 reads CASGSGTSYGYTF. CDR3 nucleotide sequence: TGTGCCAGCGGCTCCGGGACAAGTTATGGCTACACCTTC.

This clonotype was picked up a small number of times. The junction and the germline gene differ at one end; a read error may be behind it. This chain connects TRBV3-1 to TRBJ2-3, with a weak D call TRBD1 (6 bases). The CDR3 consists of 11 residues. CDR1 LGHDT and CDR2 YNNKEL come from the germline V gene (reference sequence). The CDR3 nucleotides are TGTGCCAGCAGCCAAGAAGGGGGACGGCATTTT. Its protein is CASSQEGGRHF.

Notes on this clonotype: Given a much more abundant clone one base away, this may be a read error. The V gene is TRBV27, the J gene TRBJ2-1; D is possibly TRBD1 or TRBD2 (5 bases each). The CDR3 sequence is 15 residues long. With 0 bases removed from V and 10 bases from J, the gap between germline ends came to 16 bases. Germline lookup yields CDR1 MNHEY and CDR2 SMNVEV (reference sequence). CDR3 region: CASSLSGAGSYEQFF. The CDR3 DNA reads TGTGCCAGCAGTTTATCCGGGGCAGGCTCCTACGAGCAGTTCTTC.

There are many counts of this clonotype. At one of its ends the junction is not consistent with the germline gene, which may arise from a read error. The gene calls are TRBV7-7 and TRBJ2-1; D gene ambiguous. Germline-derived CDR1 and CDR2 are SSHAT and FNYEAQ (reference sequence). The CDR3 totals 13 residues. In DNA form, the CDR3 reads TGTGCTAGCAGCTCCAACACAGTGGGTGAGCAGTTCTTC. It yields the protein CASSSNTVGEQFF.

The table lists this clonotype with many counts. CDR3 sequence reads: CASSPRDRNTGELFF. CDR3 bases: TGTGCCAGCAGCCCACGGGACAGGAACACCGGGGAGCTGTTTTTT. The genes are TRBV11-2 and TRBJ2-2; 7 bases line up with TRBD1. The CDR3 is made up of 15 amino acids. CDR1 is SGHAT and CDR2 is FQNNGV in the germline V gene. The V gene end was trimmed by 5 bases and the J gene end by 1 base; junction bases not matched to a gene: 4.